Listed below are T cell receptor beta chains from one sample, sequenced in a study of regulatory T cells in long-lasting Graves disease. MiXCR was run by TCRdb on the multiplex PCR reads, yielding one entry per CDR3 protein. The table has roughly 510,000 distinct CDR3 sequences, about 15% seen once. This same sample was also part of a study on T cells in Graves' hyperthyroidism and ophthalmopathy.

This sample comprised peripheral blood mononuclear cells (PBMCs), obtained at new diagnosis, from a patient treated with antithyroid drugs. Source of these receptors: a man aged 18 to 30 with Graves disease. Each CDR3 is given with its conserved first and last residue. A D gene is named only where the DNA matches it firmly. Where a row states a size, it is once, few, many or the class of an expanded clone; other rows omit it.

v_call,clone_size,d_call,j_call,cdr3_length,cdr3_nt,cdr3_aa
TRBV5-1,few,-,TRBJ2-5,14,TGCGCCAGCAGCTTAGGGGCGACCCAAGAGACCCAGTACTTC,CASSLGATQETQYF
TRBV6-5,few,-,TRBJ2-3,15,TGTGCCAGCAGTTACTCTAGCAGGAACACAGATACGCAGTATTTT,CASSYSSRNTDTQYF
TRBV6-2/TRBV6-3,many,-,TRBJ1-1,15,TGTGCCAGCAGTTACTCGTCGCGGGTCGACACTGAAGCTTTCTTT,CASSYSSRVDTEAFF
TRBV11-2,-,-,TRBJ1-5,15,TGTGCCAGCAGCTTAGGGCAGGGGAGCCATCAGCCCCAGCATTTT,CASSLGQGSHQPQHF
TRBV12-3/TRBV12-4,many,-,TRBJ1-4,13,TGTGCCAGCAGCCGGGGTTCTGGGGAAAAACTGTTTTTT,CASSRGSGEKLFF
TRBV5-1,many,TRBD2,TRBJ2-1,17,TGCGCCAGCAGCTTAACGACTAGCGGGTCTTACGGGAATGAGCAGTTCTTC,CASSLTTSGSYGNEQFF
TRBV9,few,-,TRBJ2-3,14,TGTGCCAGCAGCCCACCCGGGGGACGCGAGTGGCAGTATTTT,CASSPPGGREWQYF
TRBV25-1,-,-,TRBJ2-7,11,TGTGCCAGCAGTGCGTTAGGGGAGCAGTACTTC,CASSALGEQYF
TRBV5-8,few,-,TRBJ1-1,16,TGTGCCAGCAGCCACTTCATGCCAGGGAGGGGCACTGAAGCTTTCTTT,CASSHFMPGRGTEAFF
TRBV4-2,-,TRBD2,TRBJ2-1,18,TGTGCCAGCAGCCAAGGGACTAGCGGGAGGGCCTGGGGCAATGAGCAGTTCTTC,CASSQGTSGRAWGNEQFF
TRBV5-8,-,TRBD1,TRBJ2-5,14,TGTGCCAGCAGCTTGGTCTCCAGGGGGGAGACCCAGTACTTC,CASSLVSRGETQYF
TRBV28,many,-,TRBJ1-3,13,TGTGCCAGCAGTTTAACCTCTGGAAACACCATATATTTT,CASSLTSGNTIYF
TRBV13,many,-,TRBJ1-5,15,TGTGCCAGCAGCTTAGGTCAGGGGTTCAATCAGCCCCAGCATTTT,CASSLGQGFNQPQHF